Listed here are 12 T cell receptor beta chains from one sample, sequenced in a study of T-cell reconstitution after alpha-beta-depleted transplantation in children. Researchers prepared the TCRbeta library using unique molecular identifiers, the study reports. Using its own MiXCR run on the PCR reads, TCRdb lists one record per CDR3 protein. This table holds fewer than 400,000 distinct CDR3 sequences, over 20% found once. The sample in question was PBMCs from the stem cell graft donor, obtained from the stem cell graft. All receptors come from a human donor who donated a stem cell graft to a child with acute myeloid leukemia.

The chain uses TRBV28 and TRBJ2-7; D remains ambiguous. CDR3 length equals 12 residues. Germline CDR1 and CDR2: MDHEN and SYDVKM. V was trimmed by 3 bases and J by 3 bases, leaving 6 bases between them. Here the CDR3 reads CASSFYRYEQYF. CDR3 bases: TGTGCCAGCAGTTTCTACCGCTACGAGCAGTACTTC.

V is TRBV4-3 and J is TRBJ2-2, with 11 bases identical to TRBD2. V was pared by 0 bases and J by 2 bases, with 8 bases of the junction left unmatched. This CDR3 spans 19 amino acids. Germline CDR1 LGHNA, CDR2 YSLEER. CDR3 nucleotide sequence: TGCGCCAGCAGCCAAGATCGCCGACTAGCGGGACCCAACACCGGGGAGCTGTTTTTT. Its protein is CASSQDRRLAGPNTGELFF.

The V and J genes are TRBV7-9 and TRBJ2-7; the match to TRBD1 covers 9 bases. Germline V CDR1 and CDR2: SEHNR, FQNEAQ (reference sequence). Trimming removed 5 bases from V and 0 bases from J; junction bases left unmatched: 5. The CDR3 has 15 residues. CDR3 bases: TGTGCCAGCAGCCATGGACAGGGGACCTCCTACGAGCAGTACTTC. Translating gives CASSHGQGTSYEQYF. The variable domain in full, completed from reference TRBV7-9 and TRBJ2-7, reads DTGVSQNPRHKITKRGQNVTFRCDPISEHNRLYWYRQTLGQGPEFLTYFQNEAQLEKSRLLSDRFSAERPKGSFSTLEIQRTEQGDSAMYLCASSHGQGTSYEQYFGPGTRLTVT.

This clonotype occurred many times. This chain links TRBV4-1 with TRBJ2-1; either TRBD1 or TRBD2 may fit D (5 bases each). Germline V gene lookup returns CDR1 MGHRA and CDR2 YSYEKL. This CDR3 has 15 amino acids. Trimming stripped 2 bases from V and 2 bases from J, with 10 bases between. The CDR3 region is CASSQSGTPYNEQFF. The DNA of the CDR3 is TGCGCCAGCAGCCAATCCGGGACCCCCTACAATGAGCAGTTCTTC.

The gene calls are TRBV3-1 and TRBJ2-1; 10 nucleotides line up with TRBD2. The CDR3 consists of 15 residues. V trimming: 6 bases; J trimming: 6 bases; junction bases outside the gene matches: 8. Germline V gene sequence: CDR1 LGHDT, CDR2 YNNKEL (reference sequence). This CDR3 reads CASRLAGEGINEQFF. DNA for the CDR3: TGTGCCAGCAGGCTAGCGGGAGAGGGGATCAATGAGCAGTTCTTC.

Notes on this clonotype: At one end the junction does not follow the germline gene, possibly because of a read error. The chain has TRBV20-1 and TRBJ2-1; the D call may be TRBD1 or TRBD2 (5 bases each). Germline CDR1 is DFQATT and CDR2 is SNEGSKA (reference sequence). The CDR3 consists of 11 residues. In DNA, the CDR3 is TGCAGTGCTAGTTCTTCCAGGGAGCGGTTCTTC. Protein sequence: CSASSSRERFF.

The chain carries TRBV3-1 and TRBJ2-1; 8 bases are a match to TRBD2. The J segment lost 2 bases and the V segment lost 3 bases, leaving 6 bases of the junction unmatched. CDR1 is LGHDT, CDR2 YNNKEL, per germline (reference sequence). The CDR3 contains 16 residues. The CDR3 DNA reads TGTGCCAGCAGCCAGGAGCGGGAGAGGCCCTACAATGAGCAGTTCTTC. Residues: CASSQERERPYNEQFF.

This clonotype was recorded many times. The chain uses TRBV7-2 and TRBJ2-1; D unclear. The CDR3 runs 14 residues. Germline CDR1 reads SGHTA; CDR2 reads FQGNSA. With 4 bases removed from V and 5 bases from J, the gap between germline ends came to 12 bases. This CDR3 reads CASSSYQMDNEQFF. The DNA of the CDR3 is TGTGCCAGCAGCTCATACCAAATGGACAATGAGCAGTTCTTC.

The rearrangement links TRBV4-3 to TRBJ2-7; 12 bases match TRBD2. The junction had 2 bases not matched to a gene; V was cut back by 0 bases and J by 2 bases. The germline CDR1 and CDR2 sequences are LGHNA and YSLEER. This CDR3 region has 16 residues. The DNA of the CDR3 is TGCGCCAGCAGCCAAGAACTAGCGGGGGGTCCCTACGAGCAGTACTTC. Its translation is CASSQELAGGPYEQYF.

DNA of the CDR3: TGCAGTGCTAGAGAGCCCGACAGGGTAGCTTTCTTT. Its translation is CSAREPDRVAFF. The chain recombines TRBV20-1 with TRBJ1-1; TRBD1 matches at 7 bases. The V gene end was trimmed by 0 bases and the J gene end by 10 bases; junction bases not matched to a gene: 5. Per germline, CDR1 DFQATT and CDR2 SNEGSKA (reference sequence). The CDR3 has 12 residues.

This clonotype has only a few counts. The V gene is TRBV28, the J gene TRBJ2-7; 7 bases line up with TRBD2. CDR1 is MDHEN, CDR2 SYDVKM, per germline. This CDR3 contains 14 residues. V lost 3 bases and J lost 7; bases outside the gene matches: 9. The DNA for the CDR3 is TGTGCCAGCAGTTTTCGGCGGGAGCTCCTGGAGCAGTACTTC. Translating gives CASSFRRELLEQYF.

The chain couples TRBV10-3 to TRBJ2-3; D is unresolved. Deletions cut 6 bases from V and 4 bases from J, with 11 bases between. Germline V lookup: CDR1 ENHRY, CDR2 SYGVKD. The CDR3 consists of 13 residues. The CDR3 bases are TGTGCCATCAGCCAGCAAGGTGCAGATACGCAGTATTTT. Encoded protein: CAISQQGADTQYF.